This T cell receptor (beta chain) was captured by sequencing in a study of vaccination effects on CD4 cells after COVID-19. The overall study: In the ViraFEST assay, antigen-specific CD4+ clonotypes were identified by expansion after peptide-pool stimulation. The participants, recipients of two vaccine doses, got either BNT162b2 or mRNA-1273. The study's findings and limits: Sampling in the study covered few convalescent patients and included no early post-infection timepoints.

Investigators separated out CD4+ T cells once around 11 days of culture had passed. None of these healthy vaccinees had been infected with SARS-CoV-2 before vaccination. Germline V gene lookup returns CDR1 MNHEY and CDR2 SVGAGI. Deletions cut 7 bases from V and 0 bases from J, with 11 bases between. This CDR3 spans 14 amino acids. Notes on this clone: What it binds is unknown.

Some clones are missing from TCRdb's copy, which holds only in-frame ones; the method was immunoSEQ multiplex PCR. The sample includes about 74,000 clones, roughly four fifths of them seen just once. This clonotype was obtained from a human donor who received a COVID-19 vaccine. Material: CD4+ T cells from PBMCs cultured without peptide, obtained before COVID-19 vaccination. This chain joins TRBV6-5 and TRBJ2-3, with D perhaps being TRBD1 or TRBD2 (6 bases each). The CDR3 DNA follows: TGTGCCAGCATACGGGGGCCTAGCACAGATACGCAGTATTTT. Amino acids: CASIRGPSTDTQYF.